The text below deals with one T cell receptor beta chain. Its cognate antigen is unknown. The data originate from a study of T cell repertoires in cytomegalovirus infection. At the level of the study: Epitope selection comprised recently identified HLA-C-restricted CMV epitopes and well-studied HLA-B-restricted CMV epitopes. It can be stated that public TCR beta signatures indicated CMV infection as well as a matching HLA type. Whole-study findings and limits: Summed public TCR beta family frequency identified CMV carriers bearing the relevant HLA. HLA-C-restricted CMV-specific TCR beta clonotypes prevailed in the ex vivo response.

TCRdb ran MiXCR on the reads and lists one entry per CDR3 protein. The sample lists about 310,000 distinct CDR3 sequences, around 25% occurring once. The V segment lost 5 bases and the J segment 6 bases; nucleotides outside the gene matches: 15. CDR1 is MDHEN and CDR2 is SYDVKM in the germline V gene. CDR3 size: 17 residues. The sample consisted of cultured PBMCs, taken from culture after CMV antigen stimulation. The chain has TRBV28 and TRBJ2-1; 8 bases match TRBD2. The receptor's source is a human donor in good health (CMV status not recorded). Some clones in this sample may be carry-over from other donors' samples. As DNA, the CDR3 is TGTGCCAGCAGTCCCTATTCGGGGACTAGGAAGCCCAATGAGCAGTTCTTC. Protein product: CASSPYSGTRKPNEQFF.